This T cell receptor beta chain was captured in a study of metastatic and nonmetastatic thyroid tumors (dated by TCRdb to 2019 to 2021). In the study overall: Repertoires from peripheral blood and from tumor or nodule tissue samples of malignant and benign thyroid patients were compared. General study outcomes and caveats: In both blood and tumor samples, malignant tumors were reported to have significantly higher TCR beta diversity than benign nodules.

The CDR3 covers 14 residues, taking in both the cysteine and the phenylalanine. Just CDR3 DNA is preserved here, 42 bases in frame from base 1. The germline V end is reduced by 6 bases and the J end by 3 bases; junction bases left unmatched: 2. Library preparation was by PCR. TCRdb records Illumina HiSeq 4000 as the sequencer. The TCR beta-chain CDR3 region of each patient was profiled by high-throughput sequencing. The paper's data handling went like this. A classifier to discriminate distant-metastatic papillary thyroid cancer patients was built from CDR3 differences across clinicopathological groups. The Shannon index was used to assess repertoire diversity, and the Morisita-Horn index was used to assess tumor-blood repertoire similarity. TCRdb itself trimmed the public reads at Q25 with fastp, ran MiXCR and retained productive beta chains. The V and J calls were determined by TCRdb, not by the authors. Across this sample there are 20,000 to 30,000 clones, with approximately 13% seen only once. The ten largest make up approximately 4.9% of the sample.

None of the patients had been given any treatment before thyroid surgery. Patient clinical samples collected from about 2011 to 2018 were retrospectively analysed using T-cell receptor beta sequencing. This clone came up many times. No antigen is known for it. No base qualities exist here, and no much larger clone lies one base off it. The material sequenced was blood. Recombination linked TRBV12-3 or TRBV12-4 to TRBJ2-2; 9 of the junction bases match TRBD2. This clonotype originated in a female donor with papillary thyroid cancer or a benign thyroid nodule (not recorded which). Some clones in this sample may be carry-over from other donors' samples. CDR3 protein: CASRPSGDTGELFF. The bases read TGTGCCAGCAGACCTAGCGGGGACACCGGGGAGCTGTTTTTT.